This T cell receptor (beta chain) originates from a study of T cell repertoires in cytomegalovirus infection. Looking at the study overall: HLA-B-restricted CMV epitopes that are well studied, plus recently identified HLA-C-restricted ones, were used by the study. TCR beta signatures that were public indicated CMV infection and matching HLA type. Broader study findings: Within the response measured ex vivo, HLA-C-restricted CMV-specific TCR beta clonotypes were dominant. Summed frequency of public TCR beta families distinguished CMV carriers with the relevant HLA.

TCRdb reprocessed the reads with MiXCR, giving one entry per CDR3 protein. The sample carries roughly 920,000 distinct CDR3 sequences, 30% to 40% recorded once. The CDR3 runs to 15 residues. Trimming left V 8 bases short and J 4 bases short, with 20 bases between. The germline CDR1 and CDR2 sequences are SEHNR and FQNEAQ (reference sequence). Regarding this clonotype: Its antigen is not identified.

The chain recombines TRBV7-9 with TRBJ1-2; perhaps TRBD1 as D (6 bases). The clonotype was recovered from a human donor in good health (CMV status not recorded). Some clones in this sample may be carry-over from other donors' samples. This specimen consisted of cultured CD8+ T cells from PBMCs, obtained from culture after CMV antigen stimulation. This chain's CDR3 is CASGPRGGGTYGYTF. CDR3 nucleotides: TGTGCCAGCGGGCCCCGCGGGGGGGGCACCTATGGCTACACCTTC.